Each of the 2 T cell receptor beta chains below was sequenced from the same sample in a study of cytomegalovirus exposure and HLA in healthy donors. Primers included in the PCR were 60 Vbeta and 13 Jbeta primers. The assay was immunoSEQ multiplex PCR, and TCRdb's table has in-frame clones only and misses some. The table shows about 170,000 clones, with more than 70% occurring only once. The sequenced sample consisted of PBMCs. The receptor set was obtained from a male donor in good health and CMV-seronegative.

The chain couples TRBV14 to TRBJ2-1; perhaps TRBD1 as D (6 bases). Trimming left V 0 bases short and J 4 bases short, with 10 bases between. The CDR3 has 15 residues. CDR1 is SGHDN, CDR2 FVKESK, per germline. Written as DNA, the CDR3 is TGTGCCAGCAGCCAAGACAGGGGTGTTTACAATGAGCAGTTCTTC. It is translated as CASSQDRGVYNEQFF.

A remark on this clone: This sample also contains other DNA sequences that code for the same CDR3. This rearrangement joins TRBV2 to TRBJ1-2; D is perhaps TRBD1 (5 bases). V lost 7 bases, J lost 2 bases, and 17 bases lay in between. CDR1 is SNHLY, CDR2 FYNNEI, per germline. The CDR3 is made up of 15 amino acids. The CDR3 region is CASNEVGDPNYGYTF. CDR3 nucleotides: TGTGCCAGCAATGAGGTAGGGGATCCGAACTATGGCTACACCTTC.